These 5 T cell receptor beta chains were all obtained from the same sample, sequenced in a study of blood T cell repertoires in COVID-19 (dated by TCRdb to about 2020). Receptors were amplified or captured by the immunoSEQ multiplex PCR assay. In its TCRdb copy, this immuneACCESS table keeps in-frame sequences only and misses some clones. Where compared with another copy, unresolved V genes explain less than half of these, and the others have no known cause. The sample yields about 67,000 clones; around 88% were counted once. The ten largest clones add up to around 20% of the sample. The sample was peripheral blood. These receptors were taken from an elderly woman with acute or convalescent COVID-19.

The chain links TRBV30 to TRBJ2-2, with D possibly being TRBD2 (6 bases). The CDR3 is 15 amino acids. V lost 2 bases to trimming and J lost 5 bases, with 15 bases between them. CDR1 and CDR2 (germline): GTSNPN, SVGIG (reference sequence). This chain's CDR3 is CAWSRSGLGTGELFF. For the CDR3, the DNA is TGTGCCTGGAGTAGGAGCGGGCTGGGAACCGGGGAGCTGTTTTTT.

The chain joins TRBV2 to TRBJ1-4; no clear D. CDR1 and CDR2 from the germline V gene are SNHLY and FYNNEI. V lost 6 bases and J 12 bases, leaving 11 bases between the germline ends. This CDR3 contains 11 residues. This CDR3 reads CASRRVVELFF. For the CDR3, the DNA is TGTGCCAGCAGGCGGGTGGTGGAACTGTTTTTT.

This clone was detected a few times. This rearrangement joins TRBV10-2 to TRBJ1-5; TRBD1 matches 7 bases. V lost 7 bases to trimming and J lost 9 bases; unmatched junction nucleotides: 18. Germline V gives CDR1 WSHSY, CDR2 SAAADI. The CDR3 loop spans 16 amino acids. The CDR3 sequence is CASMSSAGGSFWPQHF. CDR3 sequence (DNA): TGCGCCAGCATGAGCTCCGCAGGGGGGAGTTTTTGGCCCCAGCATTTT.

The CDR3 DNA sequence: TGTGCCAGCAGCGTAACAGGTGGAACTAATGAAAAACTGTTTTTT. Translation gives CASSVTGGTNEKLFF. J is TRBJ1-4 and V is TRBV9; D possibly corresponds to TRBD1 (5 bases). The CDR3 has 15 amino acids. V gave up 1 base and J gave up 1 base, with 8 bases separating them. Looked up from germline, CDR1 is SGDLS and CDR2 is YYNGEE. The variable domain in full, with the rest retrieved from reference TRBV9 and TRBJ1-4, is DSGVTQTPKHLITATGQRVTLRCSPRSGDLSVYWYQQSLDQGLQFLIQYYNGEERAKGNILERFSAQQFPDLHSELNLSSLELGDSALYFCASSVTGGTNEKLFFGSGTQLSVL.

V gene TRBV19 combines with J gene TRBJ1-1; unclear D gene. V gave up 0 bases and J gave up 5 bases, with 7 bases separating them. This CDR3 region has 13 residues. Germline V gene sequence: CDR1 LNHDA, CDR2 SQIVND (reference sequence). CDR3 sequence reads: CASSIEPGTEAFF. CDR3 bases: TGTGCCAGTAGTATAGAACCGGGGACTGAAGCTTTCTTT.